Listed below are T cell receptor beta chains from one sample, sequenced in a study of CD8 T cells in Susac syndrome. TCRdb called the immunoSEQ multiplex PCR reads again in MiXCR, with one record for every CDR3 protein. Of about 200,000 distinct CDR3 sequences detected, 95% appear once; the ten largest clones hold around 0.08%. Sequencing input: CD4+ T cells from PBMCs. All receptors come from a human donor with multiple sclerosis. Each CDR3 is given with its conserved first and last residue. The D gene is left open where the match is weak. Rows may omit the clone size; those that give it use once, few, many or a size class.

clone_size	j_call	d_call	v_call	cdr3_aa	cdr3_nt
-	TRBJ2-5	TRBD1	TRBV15	CATSRAPGQGMETQYF	TGTGCCACCAGCAGAGCCCCGGGACAGGGGATGGAGACCCAGTACTTC
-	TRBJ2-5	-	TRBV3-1	CASSQERLPETQYF	TGTGCCAGCAGCCAAGAACGACTCCCAGAGACCCAGTACTTC
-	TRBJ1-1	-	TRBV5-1	CASSLVGLPEAFF	TGCGCCAGCAGCTTGGTTGGACTTCCTGAAGCTTTCTTT
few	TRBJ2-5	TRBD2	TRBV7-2	CASSRGGAEETQYF	TGTGCCAGCAGCCGCGGGGGGGCCGAAGAGACCCAGTACTTC
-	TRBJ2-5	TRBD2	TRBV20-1	CSATLAGVQETQYF	TGCAGTGCTACCTTAGCGGGTGTCCAAGAGACCCAGTACTTC
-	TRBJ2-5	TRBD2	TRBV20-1	CSAPRGGGYQETQYF	TGCAGTGCTCCTCGGGGGGGTGGATACCAAGAGACCCAGTACTTC
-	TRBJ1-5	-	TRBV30	CASGAGNQPQHF	TGTGCTTCGGGGGCGGGCAATCAGCCCCAGCATTTT
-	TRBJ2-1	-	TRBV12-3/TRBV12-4	CASSFYSSARNNEQFF	TGTGCCAGCAGTTTTTATAGTTCGGCTCGAAACAATGAGCAGTTCTTC
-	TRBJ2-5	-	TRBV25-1	CASGGGGQETQYF	TGTGCCAGCGGGGGCGGAGGCCAAGAGACCCAGTACTTC
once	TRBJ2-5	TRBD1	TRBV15	CATSRYDRDRETQYF	TGTGCCACCAGCAGGTACGACAGGGATCGGGAGACCCAGTACTTC
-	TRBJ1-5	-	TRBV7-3	CASSLNQLQGPSNQPQHF	TGTGCCAGCAGCTTAAACCAATTACAGGGACCTAGCAATCAGCCCCAGCATTTT
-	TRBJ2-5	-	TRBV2	CASNDRKYQETQYF	TGTGCCAGCAACGACAGGAAGTACCAAGAGACCCAGTACTTC
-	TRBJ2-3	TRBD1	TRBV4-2	CASSQTKTGQFTDTQYF	TGTGCCAGCAGCCAGACGAAAACGGGACAGTTCACAGATACGCAGTATTTT
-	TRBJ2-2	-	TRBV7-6	CASSLAEGSPNTGELFF	TGTGCCAGCAGCTTAGCGGAAGGGAGCCCGAACACCGGGGAGCTGTTTTTT
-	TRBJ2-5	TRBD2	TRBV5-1	CASSPGLAGGAETQYF	TGCGCCAGCAGCCCAGGACTAGCGGGGGGAGCTGAGACCCAGTACTTC
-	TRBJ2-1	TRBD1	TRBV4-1	CASSQGEGGTYNEQFF	TGCGCCAGCAGCCAAGGGGAAGGGGGCACCTACAATGAGCAGTTCTTC
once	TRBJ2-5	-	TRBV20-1	CSLTREAETQYF	TGCAGTCTTACGAGGGAGGCGGAGACCCAGTACTTC
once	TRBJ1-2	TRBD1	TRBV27	CASSVGTGRDYGYTF	TGTGCCAGCAGTGTCGGGACAGGGCGGGACTATGGCTACACCTTC
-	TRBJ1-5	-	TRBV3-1	CASSQLGRGDQPQHF	TGTGCCAGCAGCCAACTGGGTCGGGGTGATCAGCCCCAGCATTTT
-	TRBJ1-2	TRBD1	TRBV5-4	CASSFPGQLYGYTF	TGTGCCAGCAGCTTTCCGGGACAGCTCTATGGCTACACCTTC
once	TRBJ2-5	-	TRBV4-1	CASSQDPRVGETQYF	TGCGCCAGCAGCCAAGATCCCAGGGTGGGAGAGACCCAGTACTTC
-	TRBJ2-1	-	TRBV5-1	CASSYLSGSSYNEQFF	TGCGCCAGCAGCTATCTATCAGGGAGTAGCTACAATGAGCAGTTCTTC
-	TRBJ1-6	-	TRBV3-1	CASSQGTRLANSPLHF	TGTGCCAGCAGCCAGGGTACCCGGCTAGCCAATTCACCCCTCCACTTT
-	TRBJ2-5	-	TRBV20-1	CSGWRGTGDQETQYF	TGCAGTGGTTGGCGGGGCACAGGGGACCAAGAGACCCAGTACTTC
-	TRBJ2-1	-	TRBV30	CAWSGTLYGPNEQFF	TGTGCCTGGAGTGGAACCCTATATGGCCCGAATGAGCAGTTCTTC
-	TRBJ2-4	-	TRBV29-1	CSVEVGATAKNIQYF	TGCAGCGTTGAAGTGGGGGCCACAGCCAAAAACATTCAGTACTTC
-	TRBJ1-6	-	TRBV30	CAEGEGSSPLHF	TGTGCCGAAGGGGAGGGGAGTTCACCCCTCCACTTT
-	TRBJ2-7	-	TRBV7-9	CASSRPPYEQYF	TGTGCCAGCAGCCGACCTCCCTACGAGCAGTACTTC
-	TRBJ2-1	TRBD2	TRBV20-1	CSGAGVKNEQFF	TGCAGTGGAGCGGGGGTGAAGAATGAGCAGTTCTTC
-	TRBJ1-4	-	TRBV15	CATSRELGKLFF	TGTGCCACCAGCAGAGAGCTAGGAAAACTGTTTTTT
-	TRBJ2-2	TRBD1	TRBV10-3	CAIRRDRDTGELFF	TGTGCCATCAGGAGGGACAGAGACACCGGGGAGCTGTTTTTT
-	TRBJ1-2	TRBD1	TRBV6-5	CASRTGDYGYTF	TGTGCCAGCCGGACAGGCGACTATGGCTACACCTTC
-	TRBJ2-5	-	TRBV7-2	CASSLETVGARTQYF	TGTGCCAGCAGCTTAGAAACCGTGGGGGCAAGAACCCAGTACTTC
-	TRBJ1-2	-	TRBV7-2	CASSFRNYGYTF	TGTGCCAGCAGTTTTCGGAACTATGGCTACACCTTC
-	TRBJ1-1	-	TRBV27	CASSLTGYTEAFF	TGTGCCAGCAGTTTAACGGGGTACACTGAAGCTTTCTTT
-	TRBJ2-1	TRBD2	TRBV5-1	CASSRSGGASDEQFF	TGCGCCAGCAGCCGGAGCGGGGGGGCCTCGGATGAGCAGTTCTTC
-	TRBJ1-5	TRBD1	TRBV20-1	CSARDPARDSDQPQHF	TGCAGTGCTAGAGATCCCGCCCGGGACAGCGATCAGCCCCAGCATTTT
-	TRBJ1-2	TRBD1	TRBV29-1	CSVVEGTGNGYTF	TGCAGCGTCGTGGAAGGGACAGGGAATGGCTACACCTTC
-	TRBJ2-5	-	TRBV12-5	CASGLEPKETQYF	TGTGCTAGTGGTTTGGAACCCAAAGAGACCCAGTACTTC
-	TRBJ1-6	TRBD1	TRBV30	CAWSQGANSPLHF	TGTGCCTGGTCACAGGGGGCGAATTCACCCCTCCACTTT
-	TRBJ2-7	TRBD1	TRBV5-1	CASSLGGGRNEQYF	TGCGCCAGCAGCTTGGGAGGGGGCAGGAACGAGCAGTACTTC
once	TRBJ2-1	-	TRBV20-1	CSARDLSPYGYNEQFF	TGCAGTGCTAGAGATTTATCCCCCTATGGATACAATGAGCAGTTCTTC
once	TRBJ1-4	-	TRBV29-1	CSVQSNEKLFF	TGCAGCGTTCAGTCTAATGAAAAACTGTTTTTT
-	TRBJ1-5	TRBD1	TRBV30	CAWTQQGAEPQHF	TGTGCCTGGACCCAACAGGGGGCCGAGCCCCAGCATTTT
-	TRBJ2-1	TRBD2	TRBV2	CASIRLAGGNEQFF	TGTGCCAGCATTAGACTAGCGGGGGGAAATGAGCAGTTCTTC